A selection of T cell receptor beta chains follows, all from one sample in a study of T cell responses to AZD1222 COVID-19 vaccine. The method was immunoSEQ multiplex PCR; TCRdb's version includes in-frame clones alone and lacks a portion of them. The top ten hold 25% to 35% of the sample, which has 100,000 to 150,000 clones, about 88% seen once. Sequencing used peripheral blood, obtained on day 0 of AZD1222 vaccination. The receptors were sampled from an adult in good health. Each CDR3 is given with its conserved first and last residue. Each record gives: clone size, J gene, D gene, V gene, CDR3 DNA, CDR3 protein. D genes are given only for firm matches. Part of the rows lack a size; the others show once, few, many or a class for expanded clones.

clone size: -
J gene: TRBJ2-7
D gene: TRBD2
V gene: TRBV20-1
CDR3 DNA: TGCAGTGCTATTGACGCGGGGGGGTCCTACGAGCAGTACTTC
CDR3 protein: CSAIDAGGSYEQYF

clone size: -
J gene: TRBJ1-5
D gene: -
V gene: TRBV3-1/TRBV3-2
CDR3 DNA: TGTGCCAGCAGCCAAAAGTCGGGAGACAATCAGCCCCAGCATTTT
CDR3 protein: CASSQKSGDNQPQHF

clone size: -
J gene: TRBJ2-1
D gene: TRBD2
V gene: TRBV25-1
CDR3 DNA: TGTGCCAGCAGTGGGTTCCGGGAGCGGGAAGGAAATGAGCAGTTCTTC
CDR3 protein: CASSGFREREGNEQFF

clone size: -
J gene: TRBJ1-5
D gene: -
V gene: TRBV12-3/TRBV12-4
CDR3 DNA: TGTGCCAGCAGTTTCCTCATACCACAGCCCCAGCATTTT
CDR3 protein: CASSFLIPQPQHF

clone size: -
J gene: TRBJ2-1
D gene: TRBD1
V gene: TRBV5-5
CDR3 DNA: TGTGCCAGCCTCATTGGACAGGGGAGTGGTGAGCAGTTCTTC
CDR3 protein: CASLIGQGSGEQFF

clone size: -
J gene: TRBJ2-1
D gene: TRBD1
V gene: TRBV7-3
CDR3 DNA: TGTGCCAGCAGCTCGGGACAGGTAACCTACAATGAGCAGTTCTTC
CDR3 protein: CASSSGQVTYNEQFF

clone size: -
J gene: TRBJ1-3
D gene: -
V gene: TRBV7-2
CDR3 DNA: TGTGCCAGCAGCTCGGGGACATCCAGAAACACCATATATTTT
CDR3 protein: CASSSGTSRNTIYF

clone size: -
J gene: TRBJ2-7
D gene: -
V gene: TRBV7-9
CDR3 DNA: TGTGCCAGCAGCTTCTCCGGGGGCGGCTCCTACGAGCAGTACTTC
CDR3 protein: CASSFSGGGSYEQYF

clone size: -
J gene: TRBJ1-5
D gene: -
V gene: TRBV18
CDR3 DNA: TGTGCCAGCTCACCACCGGGGGGGGGCGCGAGCAATCAGCCCCAGCATTTT
CDR3 protein: CASSPPGGGASNQPQHF

clone size: -
J gene: TRBJ1-1
D gene: -
V gene: TRBV6-5
CDR3 DNA: TGTGCCAGCAGTCCCCGGAGGGTACTGAACACTGAAGCTTTCTTT
CDR3 protein: CASSPRRVLNTEAFF

clone size: -
J gene: TRBJ1-2
D gene: -
V gene: TRBV21-1
CDR3 DNA: TGTGCCAGCAGCAAAGGGGGCCTCCTGAGGGGCTACACCTTC
CDR3 protein: CASSKGGLLRGYTF

clone size: -
J gene: TRBJ1-1
D gene: TRBD1
V gene: TRBV6-2/TRBV6-3
CDR3 DNA: TGTGCCAGCAGTTACTCGACCCTGACAGGGAGATACACTGAAGCTTTCTTT
CDR3 protein: CASSYSTLTGRYTEAFF

clone size: -
J gene: TRBJ1-6
D gene: -
V gene: TRBV6-2/TRBV6-3
CDR3 DNA: TGTGCCAGCAGTTCACGGGGTCCTTCACCCCTCCACTTT
CDR3 protein: CASSSRGPSPLHF

clone size: -
J gene: TRBJ1-2
D gene: TRBD1
V gene: TRBV6-1
CDR3 DNA: TGTGCCAGCAGTGAAAGACAGGGCTATGGCTACACCTTC
CDR3 protein: CASSERQGYGYTF

clone size: -
J gene: TRBJ1-2
D gene: -
V gene: TRBV28
CDR3 DNA: TGTGCCAGCAGTGCCACCAGTAGGCACTATGGCTACACCTTC
CDR3 protein: CASSATSRHYGYTF

clone size: -
J gene: TRBJ2-7
D gene: -
V gene: TRBV2
CDR3 DNA: TGTGCCAGCAGTCCCGGGCTCTTCTACGAGCAGTACTTC
CDR3 protein: CASSPGLFYEQYF

clone size: -
J gene: TRBJ1-1
D gene: -
V gene: TRBV6-5
CDR3 DNA: TGTGCCAGCAGCCGGGATCACAGGGAGAACACTGAAGCTTTCTTT
CDR3 protein: CASSRDHRENTEAFF

clone size: -
J gene: TRBJ1-1
D gene: -
V gene: TRBV7-2
CDR3 DNA: TGTGCCAGCAGCTCCCAGGGACTTCGGCAGACCACTGAAGCTTTCTTT
CDR3 protein: CASSSQGLRQTTEAFF

clone size: -
J gene: TRBJ2-7
D gene: -
V gene: TRBV7-2
CDR3 DNA: TGTGCCAGCAGATCCCCTAGCACCTCCGAGCAGTACTTC
CDR3 protein: CASRSPSTSEQYF

clone size: -
J gene: TRBJ2-5
D gene: -
V gene: TRBV15
CDR3 DNA: TGTGCCACCAGCAGAGAAGGTTTAGGGGCCCAGTACTTC
CDR3 protein: CATSREGLGAQYF

clone size: -
J gene: TRBJ1-4
D gene: TRBD1
V gene: TRBV5-1
CDR3 DNA: TGCGCCAGCAGCTTGGAAGGGACAGGTCTTGAAAAACTGTTTTTT
CDR3 protein: CASSLEGTGLEKLFF

clone size: -
J gene: TRBJ1-5
D gene: -
V gene: TRBV6-5
CDR3 DNA: TGTGCCAGCAGTTACCCCGGGACACGTAGCAATCAGCCCCAGCATTTT
CDR3 protein: CASSYPGTRSNQPQHF

clone size: -
J gene: TRBJ2-5
D gene: -
V gene: TRBV7-2
CDR3 DNA: TGTGCCAGCAGCCTGCGACAGACCCAAGAGACCCAGTACTTC
CDR3 protein: CASSLRQTQETQYF

clone size: -
J gene: TRBJ1-6
D gene: -
V gene: TRBV6-5
CDR3 DNA: TGTGCCAGCAAATCAGGGATGTCCTATAATTCACCCCTCCACTTT
CDR3 protein: CASKSGMSYNSPLHF

clone size: -
J gene: TRBJ2-7
D gene: -
V gene: TRBV7-2
CDR3 DNA: TGTGCCAGCAGCTTTCAGGGAGAACAGGGCTACGAGCAGTACTTC
CDR3 protein: CASSFQGEQGYEQYF

clone size: -
J gene: TRBJ1-3
D gene: -
V gene: TRBV28
CDR3 DNA: TGTGCCAGCAGTCCCCCCGGAGCAGGAAACACCATATATTTT
CDR3 protein: CASSPPGAGNTIYF

clone size: -
J gene: TRBJ1-3
D gene: -
V gene: TRBV19
CDR3 DNA: TGTGCCAGTAGGATACAGGGAACAGGAAACACCATATATTTT
CDR3 protein: CASRIQGTGNTIYF

clone size: -
J gene: TRBJ2-5
D gene: -
V gene: TRBV25-1
CDR3 DNA: TGTGCCAGCAGACAAACGGGACTCAGAACGGAGACCCAGTACTTC
CDR3 protein: CASRQTGLRTETQYF

clone size: -
J gene: TRBJ2-7
D gene: -
V gene: TRBV13
CDR3 DNA: TGTGCCAGCAGCTTAGGAAACAGAGAACACTACGAGCAGTACTTC
CDR3 protein: CASSLGNREHYEQYF

clone size: once
J gene: TRBJ1-2
D gene: -
V gene: TRBV6-5
CDR3 DNA: TGTGCCAGCAGCAACCCCAACTATGGCTACACCTTC
CDR3 protein: CASSNPNYGYTF

clone size: -
J gene: TRBJ2-5
D gene: -
V gene: TRBV29-1
CDR3 DNA: TGCAGCGTTGAGGGGGCCCCAGGGGAGACCCAGTACTTC
CDR3 protein: CSVEGAPGETQYF

clone size: -
J gene: TRBJ1-3
D gene: -
V gene: TRBV5-1
CDR3 DNA: TGCGCCAGCAGCTTAGTAGGCGGCGGGGGAAACACCATATATTTT
CDR3 protein: CASSLVGGGGNTIYF

clone size: -
J gene: TRBJ2-2
D gene: -
V gene: TRBV7-3
CDR3 DNA: TGTGCCAGCAGCTCTGGACCCACTTCAGCGGAGCTGTTTTTT
CDR3 protein: CASSSGPTSAELFF

clone size: -
J gene: TRBJ2-1
D gene: -
V gene: TRBV7-2
CDR3 DNA: TGTGCCAGCAGCTTAGTCCGAAACAATGAGCAGTTCTTC
CDR3 protein: CASSLVRNNEQFF

clone size: -
J gene: TRBJ2-3
D gene: TRBD2
V gene: TRBV3-1/TRBV3-2
CDR3 DNA: TGTGCCAGCAGCCAACGGACTAGTTATGAGGATACGCAGTATTTT
CDR3 protein: CASSQRTSYEDTQYF

clone size: -
J gene: TRBJ2-7
D gene: -
V gene: TRBV6-1
CDR3 DNA: TGTGCCAGCAGTGAATCCCGGGACACCTACGAGCAGTACTTC
CDR3 protein: CASSESRDTYEQYF

clone size: -
J gene: TRBJ1-5
D gene: -
V gene: TRBV2
CDR3 DNA: TGTGCCAGCAACAACAGTTACCCGAGGCAGCCCCAGCATTTT
CDR3 protein: CASNNSYPRQPQHF

clone size: -
J gene: TRBJ2-7
D gene: -
V gene: TRBV18
CDR3 DNA: TGTGCCAGCTCACACCGGGACTCATCCTACGAGCAGTACTTC
CDR3 protein: CASSHRDSSYEQYF

clone size: -
J gene: TRBJ1-2
D gene: TRBD1
V gene: TRBV19
CDR3 DNA: TGTGCCAGTAGTCCCCGGGACAGGGGGAACTATGGCTACACCTTC
CDR3 protein: CASSPRDRGNYGYTF

clone size: -
J gene: TRBJ2-5
D gene: -
V gene: TRBV27
CDR3 DNA: TGTGCCAGCAGTTTATCTCGACAGCAAGAGACCCAGTACTTC
CDR3 protein: CASSLSRQQETQYF

clone size: -
J gene: TRBJ2-5
D gene: -
V gene: TRBV18
CDR3 DNA: TGTGCCAGCTCAGACTTCGTGGCGGTGAATCAAGAGACCCAGTACTTC
CDR3 protein: CASSDFVAVNQETQYF

clone size: -
J gene: TRBJ2-4
D gene: TRBD1
V gene: TRBV19
CDR3 DNA: TGTGCCAGTAGTATAGTGCACAGGGGGATAAACATTCAGTACTTC
CDR3 protein: CASSIVHRGINIQYF

clone size: -
J gene: TRBJ1-2
D gene: TRBD1
V gene: TRBV6-5
CDR3 DNA: TGTGCCAGCAGGAGGGGGACAGGGCATGGCTACACCTTC
CDR3 protein: CASRRGTGHGYTF

clone size: -
J gene: TRBJ1-4
D gene: -
V gene: TRBV6-5
CDR3 DNA: TGTGCCAGCAGTTACCGGCCTGGACGGGGTAATGAAAAACTGTTTTTT
CDR3 protein: CASSYRPGRGNEKLFF

clone size: -
J gene: TRBJ1-4
D gene: -
V gene: TRBV19
CDR3 DNA: TGTGCCAGTAGTATAGATGCCGCAACTAATGAAAAACTGTTTTTT
CDR3 protein: CASSIDAATNEKLFF